A selection of T cell receptor beta chains follows, all from one sample in a study of identical twins. A single record per CDR3 protein comes from TCRdb applying MiXCR to the 5' RACE reads. This table has 200,000 or so distinct CDR3 sequences, more than 15% appearing once. The sample was also linked to a second study, of T cells expressing NK-cell markers.

Sample: CD8+ T cells sorted from blood. The receptor set was obtained from a woman under 30 in good health. CDR3s include the opening cysteine and the closing phenylalanine or tryptophan. Each record gives: CDR3 protein, CDR3 DNA, clone size, D gene, J gene, V gene. The D gene is left open where the match is weak. For some rows the clone size is stated as once, few or many, or as a class when expanded; others skip it.

CASSSWDDSYEQYF,TGTGCCAGCAGCTCCTGGGACGACTCCTACGAGCAGTACTTC,few,.,TRBJ2-7,TRBV11-2
CASSPGDRSGNEQFF,TGTGCCAGCAGCCCAGGCGACAGGTCTGGGAATGAGCAGTTCTTC,few,.,TRBJ2-1,TRBV7-9
CSAIPSGSVYEQYF,TGCAGTGCTATTCCTAGCGGGAGCGTCTACGAGCAGTACTTC,few,TRBD2,TRBJ2-7,TRBV20-1
CAYQIAGDEQFF,TGTGCTTACCAAATAGCTGGCGATGAGCAGTTCTTC,.,.,TRBJ2-1,TRBV7-9
CASRGKGHTEAFF,TGTGCCAGCAGGGGGAAGGGGCACACTGAAGCTTTCTTT,many,.,TRBJ1-1,TRBV21-1
CASSPTGTAERATQYF,TGTGCCAGCAGTCCAACCGGGACAGCGGAAAGGGCTACGCAGTATTTT,few,TRBD1,TRBJ2-3,TRBV12-3/TRBV12-4
CASSLGGAPYEQYF,TGTGCCAGCAGTTTGGGCGGGGCCCCCTACGAGCAGTACTTC,.,.,TRBJ2-7,TRBV12-3/TRBV12-4
CASSFHRDSGSYEQYF,TGCGCCAGCAGCTTCCACAGGGATAGCGGCTCCTACGAGCAGTACTTC,few,.,TRBJ2-7,TRBV5-1
CSAPRDREETQYF,TGCAGTGCTCCCCGGGACAGGGAAGAGACCCAGTACTTC,many,TRBD1,TRBJ2-5,TRBV20-1
CASSPGQADTDTQYF,TGTGCCAGCTCACCAGGACAGGCCGACACAGATACGCAGTATTTT,.,TRBD1,TRBJ2-3,TRBV18
CASSYMSPEQFF,TGTGCCAGCAGTTACATGTCACCCGAGCAGTTCTTC,many,.,TRBJ2-1,TRBV12-3/TRBV12-4
CASSVGPNTEAFF,TGTGCCAGCAGCGTAGGTCCGAACACTGAAGCTTTCTTT,many,.,TRBJ1-1,TRBV9
CASSLENSPYEQYF,TGTGCCAGCAGTTTGGAGAACAGCCCTTACGAGCAGTACTTC,few,.,TRBJ2-7,TRBV12-3/TRBV12-4
CASSHISDEQYF,TGTGCCAGCAGCCACATCTCCGACGAGCAGTACTTC,many,.,TRBJ2-7,TRBV7-6
CAWSDVTSGPYEQYF,TGTGCCTGGAGTGATGTGACTAGCGGTCCCTACGAGCAGTACTTC,.,TRBD2,TRBJ2-7,TRBV30
CASSLAPWFEQYF,TGTGCCAGCAGTTTAGCGCCCTGGTTCGAGCAGTACTTC,.,.,TRBJ2-7,TRBV12-3/TRBV12-4
CASRTSENIQYF,TGCGCCAGCCGGACGTCGGAGAACATTCAGTACTTC,many,.,TRBJ2-4,TRBV5-1
CASSVEGTGTTNYGYTF,TGTGCCAGCAGCGTAGAGGGGACAGGGACTACTAACTATGGCTACACCTTC,.,TRBD1,TRBJ1-2,TRBV9
CSARLDPEAFF,TGCAGTGCTAGATTGGACCCTGAAGCTTTCTTT,.,.,TRBJ1-1,TRBV20-1
CASRESGANVLTF,TGCGCCAGCAGAGAGTCTGGGGCCAACGTCCTGACTTTC,.,.,TRBJ2-6,TRBV4-1
CASSETGGANTEAFF,TGTGCCAGCAGTGAGACAGGGGGCGCGAACACTGAAGCTTTCTTT,.,TRBD1,TRBJ1-1,TRBV28
CASTHGRGLDTGELFF,TGTGCCAGCACCCATGGTAGGGGGCTCGACACCGGGGAGCTGTTTTTT,few,TRBD1,TRBJ2-2,TRBV2
CASSFPGSSNEQFF,TGTGCCAGCAGTTTTCCGGGATCCAGTAATGAGCAGTTCTTC,many,.,TRBJ2-1,TRBV28
CASSLANGENEAFF,TGTGCCAGCAGCTTAGCGAATGGTGAGAATGAAGCTTTCTTT,.,.,TRBJ1-1,TRBV7-9
CASSESSDTQYF,TGCGCCAGCAGTGAGTCGTCAGATACGCAGTATTTT,few,.,TRBJ2-3,TRBV10-2
CASSLARGTEAFF,TGTGCCAGCAGTTTAGCGCGGGGAACTGAAGCTTTCTTT,many,.,TRBJ1-1,TRBV12-3/TRBV12-4
CASNDRGSQPQHF,TGTGCCAGCAATGACAGGGGGAGTCAGCCCCAGCATTTT,few,TRBD1,TRBJ1-5,TRBV12-3/TRBV12-4
CASNGGDNEQFF,TGTGCCAGCAACGGCGGAGACAATGAGCAGTTCTTC,few,.,TRBJ2-1,TRBV9
CASSISPEGGIWSGYTF,TGTGCCAGTAGTATATCCCCCGAGGGGGGGATATGGTCCGGCTACACCTTC,few,.,TRBJ1-2,TRBV19
CASSLEQGRHYGYTF,TGCGCCAGCAGCTTGGAGCAGGGAAGGCACTATGGCTACACCTTC,.,.,TRBJ1-2,TRBV5-1
CASSFAGRAGPQETQYF,TGTGCCAGCAGTTTCGCCGGACGGGCAGGGCCCCAAGAGACCCAGTACTTC,.,.,TRBJ2-5,TRBV12-3/TRBV12-4
CASSLEGGAIYF,TGCGCCAGCAGCTTGGAAGGGGGCGCGATATATTTT,few,TRBD1,TRBJ1-3,TRBV5-1
CSVERGYGYTF,TGCAGCGTTGAAAGGGGATATGGCTACACCTTC,.,.,TRBJ1-2,TRBV29-1
CSARGFRPGTSYEQYF,TGCAGTGCTAGAGGGTTCCGACCAGGGACCTCCTACGAGCAGTACTTC,.,.,TRBJ2-7,TRBV20-1
CASSAPTQGATEAFF,TGTGCCAGCAGCGCCCCCACACAGGGGGCGACTGAAGCTTTCTTT,few,TRBD1,TRBJ1-1,TRBV7-9
CSARTTGGYEQYF,TGCAGTGCTAGAACCACAGGGGGCTACGAGCAGTACTTC,few,TRBD1,TRBJ2-7,TRBV20-1
CASSPRTAQETQYF,TGTGCCAGCTCACCGAGGACGGCTCAAGAGACCCAGTACTTC,few,.,TRBJ2-5,TRBV18
CASSFILAGGTDTQYF,TGTGCCAGCAGCTTTATCCTAGCGGGAGGCACAGATACGCAGTATTTT,few,TRBD2,TRBJ2-3,TRBV7-9
CASSLPDGYEQYF,TGTGCCAGCAGCCTCCCGGACGGGTACGAGCAGTACTTC,.,.,TRBJ2-7,TRBV7-9
CASSLEATDTQYF,TGTGCCAGCAGCTTAGAAGCAACAGATACGCAGTATTTT,few,.,TRBJ2-3,TRBV7-6
CASSAKTGTGTGEQYF,TGTGCCAGCAGCGCAAAAACCGGGACTGGGACGGGAGAGCAGTACTTC,.,.,TRBJ2-7,TRBV9
CASSQAGNEQYF,TGTGCCAGCAGCCAAGCGGGCAACGAGCAGTACTTC,many,.,TRBJ2-7,TRBV4-2
CATEGENTGELFF,TGCGCCACTGAGGGAGAGAACACCGGGGAGCTGTTTTTT,few,.,TRBJ2-2,TRBV5-1
CANSGEVWSYNEQFF,TGTGCCAACTCGGGAGAGGTGTGGTCCTACAATGAGCAGTTCTTC,.,.,TRBJ2-1,TRBV2
CASGLLGNEQFF,TGTGCTAGTGGTTTGTTGGGAAATGAGCAGTTCTTC,.,.,TRBJ2-1,TRBV12-5
CASSLFDETQYF,TGCGCCAGCAGCTTATTCGATGAGACCCAGTACTTC,.,.,TRBJ2-5,TRBV5-1
CASSVGYGEQYF,TGTGCCAGCAGCGTGGGCTACGGCGAGCAGTACTTC,.,.,TRBJ2-7,TRBV9
CASRGLGGRTTDTQYF,TGTGCCAGCCGAGGTCTGGGCGGGAGGACCACAGATACGCAGTATTTT,.,TRBD2,TRBJ2-3,TRBV3-1
CSALAGVSDEQFF,TGCAGTGCGTTAGCGGGAGTTAGTGATGAGCAGTTCTTC,.,TRBD2,TRBJ2-1,TRBV20-1
CASSFDTQYF,TGTGCCAGCAGTTTCGATACGCAGTATTTT,few,.,TRBJ2-3,TRBV28
CASQADTQYF,TGTGCCAGCCAAGCAGATACGCAGTATTTT,.,.,TRBJ2-3,TRBV2
CASSLAQGKGTEAFF,TGTGCCAGCAGCTTAGCGCAGGGGAAGGGCACTGAAGCTTTCTTT,few,.,TRBJ1-1,TRBV7-9